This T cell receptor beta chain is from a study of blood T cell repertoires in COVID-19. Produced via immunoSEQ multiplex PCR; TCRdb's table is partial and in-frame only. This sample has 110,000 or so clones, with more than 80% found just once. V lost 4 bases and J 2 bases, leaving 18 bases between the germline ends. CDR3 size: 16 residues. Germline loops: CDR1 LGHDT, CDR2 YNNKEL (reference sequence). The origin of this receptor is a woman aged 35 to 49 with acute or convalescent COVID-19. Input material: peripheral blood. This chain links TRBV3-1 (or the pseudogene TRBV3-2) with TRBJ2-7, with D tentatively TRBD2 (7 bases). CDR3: CASSPFSAGATYEQYF. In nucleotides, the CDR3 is TGTGCCAGCAGCCCGTTTTCCGCGGGGGCGACCTACGAGCAGTACTTC.